Following are 22 T cell receptor beta chains from one sample sequenced in a study of blood T cell repertoires in COVID-19. The protocol was immunoSEQ multiplex PCR, while the TCRdb copy is restricted to in-frame clones and leaves out a portion. The sample holds about 130,000 clones, around 79% seen once. The sequenced sample consisted of peripheral blood. The receptors here all came from a man older than 75 with acute or convalescent COVID-19.

The chain links TRBV7-9 to TRBJ2-7, with D unresolved. Germline-derived CDR1 and CDR2 are SEHNR and FQNEAQ (reference sequence). CDR3 length: 13 amino acids. V lost 4 bases and J 7 bases, leaving 14 bases between the germline ends. The CDR3 loop is CASSSQTDREQYF. CDR3 nucleotide sequence: TGTGCCAGCAGCTCCCAAACAGATCGAGAGCAGTACTTC. The entire variable domain, with the rest obtained from reference TRBV7-9 and TRBJ2-7, is as follows: DTGVSQNPRHKITKRGQNVTFRCDPISEHNRLYWYRQTLGQGPEFLTYFQNEAQLEKSRLLSDRFSAERPKGSFSTLEIQRTEQGDSAMYLCASSSQTDREQYFGPGTRLTVT.

J is TRBJ2-2 and V is TRBV7-2, with D tentatively TRBD2 (6 bases). Trimming removed 2 bases at V and 4 bases at J, with 17 bases between. This CDR3 spans 17 amino acids. The germline gives CDR1 SGHTA, CDR2 FQGNSA. The CDR3 DNA sequence: TGTGCCAGCAGCTTACTTAATACTCGGGGGATCACCGGGGAGCTGTTTTTT. Residues: CASSLLNTRGITGELFF.

This clone was observed a handful of times. The J gene is TRBJ2-3, the V gene TRBV7-2, with 9 bases that match TRBD2. In germline, CDR1 is SGHTA, CDR2 FQGNSA. V gave up 8 bases and J gave up 1 base; unmatched junction bases: 7. There are 15 residues in the CDR3. CDR3 DNA sequence: TGTGCCAGCGGCGAGCGGGGGGCGGGCACAGATACGCAGTATTTT. Amino acids: CASGERGAGTDTQYF. Full variable domain (rest looked up from reference TRBV7-2 and TRBJ2-3): GAGVSQSPSNKVTEKGKDVELRCDPISGHTALYWYRQSLGQGLEFLIYFQGNSAPDKSGLPSDRFSAERTGGSVSTLTIQRTQQEDSAVYLCASGERGAGTDTQYFGPGTRLTVL.

This clone was detected only a few times. The chain joins TRBV12-3 or TRBV12-4 to TRBJ1-2; D is perhaps TRBD1 (6 bases). V lost 7 bases and J lost 8, with 17 bases in between. The CDR3 runs to 13 residues. The CDR3 region is CASTVGGARGYTF. Written as DNA, the CDR3 is TGTGCCAGCACTGTGGGGGGGGCGCGGGGCTACACCTTC.

V and J are TRBV2 and TRBJ2-7; 8 bases are shared with TRBD2. The CDR3 has 16 amino acids. CDR1 is SNHLY, CDR2 FYNNEI, per germline. With 8 bases clipped from V and 2 bases from J, the junction kept 14 bases outside the gene matches. The CDR3 DNA reads as TGTGCCAGCGGCCGCGCTCGGCGGGGGGCCACCTACGAGCAGTACTTC. It translates to CASGRARRGATYEQYF.

The rearrangement uses TRBV18 and TRBJ1-1; D gene unclear. V was trimmed by 0 bases and J by 0 bases, leaving 5 bases between them. Germline loops: CDR1 KGHSH, CDR2 LQKENI. The CDR3 extends over 14 amino acids. The CDR3: CASSPPGLNTEAFF. DNA of the CDR3: TGTGCCAGCTCACCACCGGGCCTGAACACTGAAGCTTTCTTT.

The chain uses TRBV25-1 and TRBJ2-7; 10 bases are a match to TRBD1. This CDR3 comprises 15 residues. V was pared by 2 bases and J by 7 bases, with 8 bases of the junction left unmatched. CDR1 and CDR2 from the germline V gene are MGHDK and SYGVNS. CDR3 DNA: TGTGCCAGCAGTGAAGATCGACAGGGGGCGCGGGAGCAGTACTTC. It yields the protein CASSEDRQGAREQYF.

The V call is TRBV9, the J call TRBJ1-2, with D perhaps TRBD1 (5 bases). CDR1 and CDR2 from the germline V gene are SGDLS and YYNGEE. The CDR3 length is 13 residues. V lost 3 bases and J lost 0, with 6 bases in between. The CDR3 protein is CASSATANYGYTF. The CDR3 DNA sequence: TGTGCCAGCAGCGCGACAGCTAACTATGGCTACACCTTC.

V gene TRBV27 combines with J gene TRBJ2-1; 9 bases are a match to TRBD1. V lost 4 bases, J lost 5 bases, and 6 bases stayed unmatched. The CDR3 runs 15 residues. Germline V gives CDR1 MNHEY, CDR2 SMNVEV (reference sequence). The CDR3 coding sequence is TGTGCCAGCAGTTCTGTGGGGACAGGGAACAATGAGCAGTTCTTC. Its protein product is CASSSVGTGNNEQFF.

The gene calls are TRBV6-2 or TRBV6-3 and TRBJ2-3; D is uncertain. Germline values: CDR1 MNHEY, CDR2 SVGEGT. The CDR3 consists of 13 residues. V was cut by 5 bases and J by 6 bases, with 12 bases left in between. The CDR3 sequence: CASSISRSDTQYF. Here the CDR3 DNA reads TGTGCCAGCAGTATTAGCCGATCGGATACGCAGTATTTT.

The V gene is TRBV5-8, the J gene TRBJ1-1; no definite D call. V was trimmed by 1 base and J by 11 bases, leaving 12 bases between them. The CDR3 runs to 12 residues. Per germline, CDR1 SGHTS and CDR2 YDEGEE. CDR3 in amino acids: CASSLRSGFAFF. DNA of the CDR3: TGTGCCAGCAGCTTGCGTTCGGGTTTTGCTTTCTTT.

The rearrangement uses TRBV12-3 or TRBV12-4 and TRBJ2-7; D is perhaps TRBD2 (5 bases). Trimming stripped 1 base from V and 3 bases from J, with 7 bases between. This CDR3 spans 13 amino acids. CDR3 nucleotide sequence: TGTGCCAGCAGTTTAGGGGGAGTCTACGAGCAGTACTTC. Its translation is CASSLGGVYEQYF.

The chain links TRBV7-9 to TRBJ2-2; no reliable D call. V lost 0 bases, J lost 5 bases, and 7 bases lay in between. Looked up from germline, CDR1 is SEHNR and CDR2 is FQNEAQ (reference sequence). This CDR3 spans 14 amino acids. CDR3 protein: CASSLAIPTGELFF. The CDR3 DNA follows: TGTGCCAGCAGCTTAGCAATTCCAACCGGGGAGCTGTTTTTT.

The rearrangement links TRBV4-2 to TRBJ1-2; unclear D gene. Trimming cost V 0 bases and J 4 bases, with 6 bases left between them. Germline V gene data show CDR1 as LGHNA and CDR2 as YNFKEQ. The CDR3 has 13 amino acids. CDR3 DNA: TGTGCCAGCAGCCAAGAGCGGCCCTATGGCTACACCTTC. It codes for CASSQERPYGYTF.

The CDR3 DNA reads TGTGCCACCAGTGTATCTCGGACAGGGAGTTACAATGAGCAGTTCTTC. It codes for CATSVSRTGSYNEQFF. This sequence joins TRBV24-1 and TRBJ2-1, with 8 bases fitting TRBD1. With V trimmed by 5 bases and J by 4 bases, 9 bases remained unmatched. CDR1 is KGHDR and CDR2 is SFDVKD in the germline V gene. The CDR3 extends over 16 amino acids.

This clone occurred once. The chain employs TRBV5-1 and TRBJ2-7; 7 bases map to TRBD1. In germline, CDR1 is SGHRS, CDR2 YFSETQ. J lost 3 bases, V lost 3 bases, and 3 bases had no gene match. The CDR3 contains 13 residues. This CDR3 is CASSSGTDYEQYF. CDR3 coding DNA: TGCGCCAGCAGCTCCGGGACAGACTACGAGCAGTACTTC.

The chain employs TRBV5-4 and TRBJ1-1; the match to TRBD1 covers 7 bases. V shed 3 bases, J shed 1 base, and the junction held 3 bases outside the gene matches. The CDR3 loop spans 14 amino acids. Looked up from germline, CDR1 is SGHNT and CDR2 is YYREEE (reference sequence). CDR3: CASSSQGGNTEAFF. Here the CDR3 DNA reads TGTGCCAGCAGCTCGCAGGGGGGGAACACTGAAGCTTTCTTT.

This chain links TRBV11-2 with TRBJ2-1, with a tentative D call TRBD1 (6 bases). The CDR3 is 13 amino acids. The ends were cut back, 2 bases at V and 12 bases at J, with 14 bases in the middle. Germline CDR1 SGHAT, CDR2 FQNNGV. For the CDR3, the DNA is TGTGCCAGCAGCTTATATCAGGGGCAGAGGCAGTTCTTC. Residues: CASSLYQGQRQFF.

The chain combines TRBV6-5 with TRBJ1-6, with 10 positions matching TRBD1. V shed 2 bases, J shed 4 bases, and the junction held 2 bases outside the gene matches. Germline CDR1 MNHEY, CDR2 SVGAGI. The CDR3 length is 16 residues. The CDR3 here is CASSYDRGHYNSPLHF. The CDR3 DNA reads TGTGCCAGCAGTTACGACAGGGGGCATTATAATTCACCCCTCCACTTT.

The rearrangement uses TRBV28 and TRBJ2-7, with 9 bases matching TRBD1. This CDR3 has 13 amino acids. Per the germline V gene, CDR1 is MDHEN and CDR2 is SYDVKM. V was clipped by 5 bases and J by 4 bases; unmatched bases: 3. The chain's CDR3 is CASSLGTGYEQYF. The DNA for the CDR3 is TGTGCCAGCAGTCTAGGGACAGGGTACGAGCAGTACTTC.

The chain couples TRBV6-5 to TRBJ2-3; TRBD2 aligns across 9 bases. This CDR3 has 15 amino acids. Trimming cost V 4 bases and J 1 base; bases outside gene matches: 3. CDR1 MNHEY and CDR2 SVGAGI come from the germline V gene. The CDR3 reads CASSLAGAGTDTQYF. CDR3 bases: TGTGCCAGCAGTTTAGCGGGGGCCGGCACAGATACGCAGTATTTT.

This clone showed up just once. The J gene is TRBJ1-4, the V gene TRBV5-1; 9 bases are shared with TRBD1. This CDR3 contains 15 residues. Per the germline V gene, CDR1 is SGHRS and CDR2 is YFSETQ. Losses at the gene ends were 4 bases for V and 4 bases for J; bases not matched to a gene: 5. The CDR3 spells CASSEGTGNNEKLFF. CDR3 DNA sequence: TGCGCCAGCAGCGAAGGGACAGGGAATAATGAAAAACTGTTTTTT.